This entry describes one T cell receptor (beta chain). The target antigen is unknown. This table comes from immunoSEQ multiplex PCR, and its TCRdb copy is limited to in-frame clones, with some not included. Of approximately 2,200,000 clones in the sample, approximately 94% are singletons; the top ten hold 1.7%. The length of the CDR3 is 15 residues. Germline V gene data show CDR1 as SGHTA and CDR2 as FQGNSA. V was clipped by 3 bases and J by 0 bases, with 11 bases between them. The record originates from a study of shared clonotypes between healthy human individuals. Turning to the study itself: Researchers assigned three CD4 naive, three CD4 memory, two CD8 naive and one CD8 memory plate to each donor. The study, taken as a whole, reports: The four-donor shared clonotypes exceeded non-shared clonotypes in generation probability, with non-shared ones scoring lower. A generally larger estimated richness was seen in naive subsets than in memory subsets.

Positive CCR7 selection of CD45RO-negative cells yielded the naive CD8 cells, and terminally differentiated effector memory CD45RA+ cells were excluded. Sequencing was performed on naive CD8+ T cells from PBMCs. The origin of this receptor is a man between 18 and 29 years old in good health. Some clones in this sample may be carry-over from other donors' samples. This rearrangement joins TRBV7-2 to TRBJ1-1, with D perhaps TRBD1 (5 bases). CDR3 in DNA: TGTGCCAGCAGCTTCCGGGCGGGGGTGAACACTGAAGCTTTCTTT. Residues: CASSFRAGVNTEAFF.